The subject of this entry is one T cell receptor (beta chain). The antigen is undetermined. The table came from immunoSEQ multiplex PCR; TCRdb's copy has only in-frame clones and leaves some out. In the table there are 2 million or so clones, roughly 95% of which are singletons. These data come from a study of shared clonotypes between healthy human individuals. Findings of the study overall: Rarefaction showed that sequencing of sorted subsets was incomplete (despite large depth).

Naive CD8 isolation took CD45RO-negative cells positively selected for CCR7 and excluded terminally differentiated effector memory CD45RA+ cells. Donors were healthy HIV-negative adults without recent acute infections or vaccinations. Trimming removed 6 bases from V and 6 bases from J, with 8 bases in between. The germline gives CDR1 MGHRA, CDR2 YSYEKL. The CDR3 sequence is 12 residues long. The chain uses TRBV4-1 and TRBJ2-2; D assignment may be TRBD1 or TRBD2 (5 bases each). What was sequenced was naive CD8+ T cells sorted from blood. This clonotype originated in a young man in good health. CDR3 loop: CASSRGAGELFF. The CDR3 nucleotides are TGCGCCAGCAGTCGAGGGGCCGGGGAGCTGTTTTTT.